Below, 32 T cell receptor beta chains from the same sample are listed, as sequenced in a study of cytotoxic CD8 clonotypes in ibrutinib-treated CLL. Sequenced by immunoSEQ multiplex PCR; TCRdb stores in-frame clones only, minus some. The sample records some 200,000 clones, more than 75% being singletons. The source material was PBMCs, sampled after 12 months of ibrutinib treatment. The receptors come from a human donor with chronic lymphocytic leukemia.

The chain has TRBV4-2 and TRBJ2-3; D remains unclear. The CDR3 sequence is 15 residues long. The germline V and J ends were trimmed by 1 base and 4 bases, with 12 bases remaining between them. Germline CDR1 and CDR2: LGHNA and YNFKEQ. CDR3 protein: CASSQGDTTPDTQYF. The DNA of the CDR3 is TGTGCCAGCAGCCAAGGGGATACGACGCCAGATACGCAGTATTTT.

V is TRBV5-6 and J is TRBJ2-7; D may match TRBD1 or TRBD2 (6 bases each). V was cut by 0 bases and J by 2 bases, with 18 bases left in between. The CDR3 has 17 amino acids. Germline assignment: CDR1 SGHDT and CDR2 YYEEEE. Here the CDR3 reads CASSLAGWGAGPYEQYF. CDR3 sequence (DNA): TGTGCCAGCAGCTTGGCGGGATGGGGGGCCGGCCCCTACGAGCAGTACTTC.

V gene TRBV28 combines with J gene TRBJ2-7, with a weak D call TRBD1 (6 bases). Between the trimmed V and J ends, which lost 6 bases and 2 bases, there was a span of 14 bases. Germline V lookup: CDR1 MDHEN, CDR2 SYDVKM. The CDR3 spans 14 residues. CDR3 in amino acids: CASSRTASPYEQYF. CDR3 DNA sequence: TGTGCCAGCAGCCGGACAGCATCCCCCTACGAGCAGTACTTC.

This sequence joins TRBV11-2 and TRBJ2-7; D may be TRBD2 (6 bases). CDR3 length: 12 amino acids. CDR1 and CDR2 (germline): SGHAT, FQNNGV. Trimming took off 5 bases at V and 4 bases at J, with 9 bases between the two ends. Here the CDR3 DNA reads TGTGCCAGCAGCCCCGGAGGGTACGAGCAGTACTTC. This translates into CASSPGGYEQYF.

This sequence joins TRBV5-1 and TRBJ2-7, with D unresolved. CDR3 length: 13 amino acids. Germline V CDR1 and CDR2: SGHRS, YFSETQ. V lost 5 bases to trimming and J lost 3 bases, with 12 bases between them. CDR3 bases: TGCGCCAGCAGTTTGAGCAGGTTCTACGAGCAGTACTTC. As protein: CASSLSRFYEQYF.

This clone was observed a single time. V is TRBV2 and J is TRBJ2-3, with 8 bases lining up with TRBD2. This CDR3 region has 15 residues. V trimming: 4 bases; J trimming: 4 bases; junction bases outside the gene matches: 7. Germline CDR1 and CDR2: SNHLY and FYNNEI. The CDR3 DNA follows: TGTGCCAGCAGTGCAGCGCGGGGGGAGGCAGATACGCAGTATTTT. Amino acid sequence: CASSAARGEADTQYF.

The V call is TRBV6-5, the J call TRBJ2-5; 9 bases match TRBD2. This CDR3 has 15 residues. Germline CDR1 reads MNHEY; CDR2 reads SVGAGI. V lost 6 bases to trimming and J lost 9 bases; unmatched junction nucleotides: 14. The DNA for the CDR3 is TGTGCCAGCAGAGTTAATTGGGCTAGCGGGACGGCCCAGTACTTC. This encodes CASRVNWASGTAQYF.

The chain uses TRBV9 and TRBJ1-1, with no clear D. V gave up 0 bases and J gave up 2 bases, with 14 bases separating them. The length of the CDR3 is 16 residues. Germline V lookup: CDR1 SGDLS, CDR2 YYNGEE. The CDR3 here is CASSVAFGQVNTEAFF. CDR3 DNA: TGTGCCAGCAGCGTAGCTTTTGGGCAGGTTAACACTGAAGCTTTCTTT. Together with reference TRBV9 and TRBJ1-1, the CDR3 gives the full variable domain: DSGVTQTPKHLITATGQRVTLRCSPRSGDLSVYWYQQSLDQGLQFLIQYYNGEERAKGNILERFSAQQFPDLHSELNLSSLELGDSALYFCASSVAFGQVNTEAFFGQGTRLTVV.

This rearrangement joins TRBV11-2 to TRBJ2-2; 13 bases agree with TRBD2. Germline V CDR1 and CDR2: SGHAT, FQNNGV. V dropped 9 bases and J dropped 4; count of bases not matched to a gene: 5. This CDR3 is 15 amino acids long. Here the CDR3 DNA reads TGTGCCAGTGGGGGACTAGCGGGAATCACCGGGGAGCTGTTTTTT. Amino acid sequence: CASGGLAGITGELFF. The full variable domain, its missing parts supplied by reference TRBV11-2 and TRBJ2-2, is EAGVAQSPRYKIIEKRQSVAFWCNPISGHATLYWYQQILGQGPKLLIQFQNNGVVDDSQLPKDRFSAERLKGVDSTLKIQPAKLEDSAVYLCASGGLAGITGELFFGEGSRLTVL.

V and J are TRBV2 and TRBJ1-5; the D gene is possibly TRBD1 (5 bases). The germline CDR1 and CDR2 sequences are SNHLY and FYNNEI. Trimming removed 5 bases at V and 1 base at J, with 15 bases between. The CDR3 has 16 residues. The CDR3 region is CASSLLFGDSNQPQHF. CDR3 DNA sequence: TGTGCCAGCAGTCTTTTATTTGGGGACAGCAATCAGCCCCAGCATTTT.

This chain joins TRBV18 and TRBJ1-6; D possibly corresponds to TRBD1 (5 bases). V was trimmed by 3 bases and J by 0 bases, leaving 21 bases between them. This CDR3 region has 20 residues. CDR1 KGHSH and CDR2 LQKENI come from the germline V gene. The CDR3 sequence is CASSPRQPEIIPSYNSPLHF. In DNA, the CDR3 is TGTGCCAGCTCACCTCGACAGCCAGAAATTATCCCCTCCTATAATTCACCCCTCCACTTT.

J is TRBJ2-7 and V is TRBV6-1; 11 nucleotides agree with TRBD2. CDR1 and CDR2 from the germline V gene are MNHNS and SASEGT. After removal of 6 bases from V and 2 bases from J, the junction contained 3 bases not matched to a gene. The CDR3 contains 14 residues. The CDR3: CASRLAGAAYEQYF. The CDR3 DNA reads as TGTGCCAGCAGACTAGCGGGGGCCGCCTACGAGCAGTACTTC.

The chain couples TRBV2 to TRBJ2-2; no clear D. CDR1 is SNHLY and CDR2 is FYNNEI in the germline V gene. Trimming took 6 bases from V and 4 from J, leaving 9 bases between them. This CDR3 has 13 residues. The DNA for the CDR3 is TGTGCCAGCAGGGTCGGGCCCACCGGGGAGCTGTTTTTT. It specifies CASRVGPTGELFF. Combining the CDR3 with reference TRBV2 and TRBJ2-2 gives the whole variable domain EPEVTQTPSHQVTQMGQEVILRCVPISNHLYFYWYRQILGQKVEFLVSFYNNEISEKSEIFDDQFSVERPDGSNFTLKIRSTKLEDSAMYFCASRVGPTGELFFGEGSRLTVL.

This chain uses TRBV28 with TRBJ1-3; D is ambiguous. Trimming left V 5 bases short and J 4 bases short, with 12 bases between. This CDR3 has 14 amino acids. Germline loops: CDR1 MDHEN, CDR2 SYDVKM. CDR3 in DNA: TGTGCCAGCAGTCCCTGGGGTGTCGGAAACACCATATATTTT. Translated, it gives CASSPWGVGNTIYF.

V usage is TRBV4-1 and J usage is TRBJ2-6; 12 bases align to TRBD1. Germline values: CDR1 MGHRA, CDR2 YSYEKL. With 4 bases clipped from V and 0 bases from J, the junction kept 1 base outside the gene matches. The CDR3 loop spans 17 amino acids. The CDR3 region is CASSPGQGASGANVLTF. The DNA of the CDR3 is TGCGCCAGCAGCCCGGGACAGGGGGCCTCTGGGGCCAACGTCCTGACTTTC.

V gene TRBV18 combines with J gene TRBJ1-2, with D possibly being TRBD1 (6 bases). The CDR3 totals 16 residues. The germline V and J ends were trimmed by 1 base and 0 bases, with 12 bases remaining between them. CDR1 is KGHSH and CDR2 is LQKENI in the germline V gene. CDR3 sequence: CASSPRRQGPNYGYTF. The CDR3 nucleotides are TGTGCCAGCTCACCACGGCGGCAGGGGCCTAACTATGGCTACACCTTC.

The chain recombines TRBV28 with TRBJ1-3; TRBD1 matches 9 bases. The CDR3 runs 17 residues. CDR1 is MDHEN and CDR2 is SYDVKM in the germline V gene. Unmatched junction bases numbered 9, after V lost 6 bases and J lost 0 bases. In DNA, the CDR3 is TGTGCCAGCAGCCGCCTGGGACAGGGAAGCTCTGGAAACACCATATATTTT. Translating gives CASSRLGQGSSGNTIYF.

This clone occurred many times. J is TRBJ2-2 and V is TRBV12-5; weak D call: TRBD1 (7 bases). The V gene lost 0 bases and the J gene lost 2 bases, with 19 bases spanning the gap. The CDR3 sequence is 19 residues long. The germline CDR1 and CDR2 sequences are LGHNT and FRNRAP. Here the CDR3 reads CASGLVLRWQGGNTGELFF. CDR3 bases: TGTGCTAGTGGTTTGGTACTACGGTGGCAGGGGGGAAACACCGGGGAGCTGTTTTTT.

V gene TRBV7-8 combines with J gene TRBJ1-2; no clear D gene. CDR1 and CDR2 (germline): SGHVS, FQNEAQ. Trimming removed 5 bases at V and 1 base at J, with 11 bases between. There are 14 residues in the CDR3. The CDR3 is CASSRRTFNYGYTF. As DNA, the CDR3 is TGTGCCAGCAGCCGCCGGACCTTTAACTATGGCTACACCTTC.

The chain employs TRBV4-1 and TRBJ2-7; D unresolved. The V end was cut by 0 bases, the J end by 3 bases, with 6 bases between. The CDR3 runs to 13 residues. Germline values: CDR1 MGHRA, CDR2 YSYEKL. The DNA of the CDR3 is TGCGCCAGCAGCCAAGAATGGGGCTACGAGCAGTACTTC. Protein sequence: CASSQEWGYEQYF.

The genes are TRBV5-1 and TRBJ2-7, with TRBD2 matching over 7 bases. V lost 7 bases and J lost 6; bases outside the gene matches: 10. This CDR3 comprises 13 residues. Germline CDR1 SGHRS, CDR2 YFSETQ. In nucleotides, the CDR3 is TGCGCCAGCTCGCGGGAGAGGGCCGGCGAGCAGTACTTC. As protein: CASSRERAGEQYF.

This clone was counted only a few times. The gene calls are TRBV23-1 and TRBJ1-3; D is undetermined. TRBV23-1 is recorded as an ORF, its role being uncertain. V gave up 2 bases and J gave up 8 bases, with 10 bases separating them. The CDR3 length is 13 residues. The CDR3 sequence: CASSQDGTDTIYF. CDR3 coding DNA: TGCGCCAGCAGTCAAGACGGAACAGACACCATATATTTT.

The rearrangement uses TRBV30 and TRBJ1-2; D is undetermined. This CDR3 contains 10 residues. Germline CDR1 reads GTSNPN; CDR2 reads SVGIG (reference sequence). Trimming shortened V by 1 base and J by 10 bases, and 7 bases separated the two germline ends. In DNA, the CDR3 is TGTGCCTGGAGTGCAGCAATCTACACCTTC. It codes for CAWSAAIYTF.

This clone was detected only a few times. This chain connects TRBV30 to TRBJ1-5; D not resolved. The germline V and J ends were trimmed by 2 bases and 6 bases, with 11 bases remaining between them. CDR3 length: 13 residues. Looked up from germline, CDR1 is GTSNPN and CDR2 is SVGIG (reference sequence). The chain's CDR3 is CAWSLPPGQPQHF. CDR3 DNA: TGTGCCTGGAGTCTCCCCCCGGGTCAGCCCCAGCATTTT.

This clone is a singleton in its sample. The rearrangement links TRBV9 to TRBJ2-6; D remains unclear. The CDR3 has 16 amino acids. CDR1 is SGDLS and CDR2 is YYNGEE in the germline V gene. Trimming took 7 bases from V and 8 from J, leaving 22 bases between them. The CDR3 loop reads CASPSGKQSRSNVLTF. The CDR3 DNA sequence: TGTGCCAGCCCAAGTGGCAAACAAAGTCGGTCCAACGTCCTGACTTTC.

The CDR3 DNA sequence: TGTGCCAGCAGCTTAGTAGCGGGAAGCTCCTACAATGAGCAGTTCTTC. This encodes CASSLVAGSSYNEQFF. V is TRBV7-6 and J is TRBJ2-1, with 8 nucleotides matching TRBD2. V shed 1 base, J shed 0 bases, and the junction held 2 bases outside the gene matches. The length of the CDR3 is 16 residues. CDR1 is SGHVS and CDR2 is FNYEAQ in the germline V gene.

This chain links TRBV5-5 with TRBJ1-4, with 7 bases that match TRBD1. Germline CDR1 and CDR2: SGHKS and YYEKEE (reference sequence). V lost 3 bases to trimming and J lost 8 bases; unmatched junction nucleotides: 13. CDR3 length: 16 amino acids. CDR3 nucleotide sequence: TGTGCCAGCAGCTCCCCCAGGGGGACCCAAGGAGAAAAACTGTTTTTT. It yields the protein CASSSPRGTQGEKLFF.

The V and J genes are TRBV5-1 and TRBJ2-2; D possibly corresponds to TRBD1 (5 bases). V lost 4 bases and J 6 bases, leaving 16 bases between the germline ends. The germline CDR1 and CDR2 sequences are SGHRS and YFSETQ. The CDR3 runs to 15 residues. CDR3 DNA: TGCGCCAGCAGCCTCGGGCAGGGTTCCCCCGGGGAGCTGTTTTTT. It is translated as CASSLGQGSPGELFF. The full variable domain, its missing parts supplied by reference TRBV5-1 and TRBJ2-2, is KAGVTQTPRYLIKTRGQQVTLSCSPISGHRSVSWYQQTPGQGLQFLFEYFSETQRNKGNFPGRFSGRQFSNSRSEMNVSTLELGDSALYLCASSLGQGSPGELFFGEGSRLTVL.

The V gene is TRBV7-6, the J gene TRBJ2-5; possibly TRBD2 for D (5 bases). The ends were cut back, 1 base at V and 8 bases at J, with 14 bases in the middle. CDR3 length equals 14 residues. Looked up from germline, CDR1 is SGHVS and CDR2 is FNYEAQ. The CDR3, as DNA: TGTGCCAGCAGCTTAGGGACGGGAAAGAACACCCAGTACTTC. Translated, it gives CASSLGTGKNTQYF.

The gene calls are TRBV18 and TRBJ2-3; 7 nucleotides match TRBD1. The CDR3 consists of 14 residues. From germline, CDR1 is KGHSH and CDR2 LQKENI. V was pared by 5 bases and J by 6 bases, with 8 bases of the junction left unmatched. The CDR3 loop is CASSSAGTDDTQYF. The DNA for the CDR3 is TGTGCCAGCTCATCCGCCGGGACAGATGATACGCAGTATTTT.

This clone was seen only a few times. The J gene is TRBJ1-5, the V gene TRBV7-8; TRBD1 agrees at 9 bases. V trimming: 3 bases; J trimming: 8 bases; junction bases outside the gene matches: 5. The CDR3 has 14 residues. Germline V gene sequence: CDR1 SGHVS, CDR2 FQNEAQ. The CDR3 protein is CASSFRDRAKPQHF. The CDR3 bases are TGTGCCAGCAGCTTTAGGGACAGGGCGAAGCCCCAGCATTTT.

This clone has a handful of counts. The CDR3 reads CASSPRTGSPYEQYF. In nucleotides, the CDR3 is TGTGCCAGCTCTCCTAGGACAGGAAGTCCCTACGAGCAGTACTTC. The genes are TRBV18 and TRBJ2-7; the match to TRBD1 covers 7 bases. J lost 2 bases, V lost 6 bases, and 10 bases had no gene match. CDR3 length: 15 residues. CDR1 KGHSH and CDR2 LQKENI come from the germline V gene.